This entry lists 17 T cell receptor beta chains sequenced from one sample in a study of cytomegalovirus exposure and HLA in healthy donors. PCR amplification relied on 60 Vbeta primers (plus 13 Jbeta primers). Clones were read by immunoSEQ multiplex PCR, and TCRdb kept only the in-frame ones, dropping some. The repertoire includes 68,000 or so clones, over 75% of them detected once, and less than 5% sits in the top ten. The sample taken for sequencing was PBMCs. These receptors were taken from a woman in her twenties or thirties in good health and CMV-seronegative.

V and J are TRBV7-9 and TRBJ2-1; TRBD2 agrees at 11 bases. Looked up from germline, CDR1 is SEHNR and CDR2 is FQNEAQ (reference sequence). This CDR3 contains 16 residues. The junction had 8 bases not matched to a gene; V was cut back by 6 bases and J by 4 bases. The CDR3 region is CASRTGTSGPYNEQFF. The CDR3 coding sequence is TGTGCCAGCAGGACCGGGACTAGCGGCCCATACAATGAGCAGTTCTTC.

The chain couples TRBV4-1 to TRBJ2-3; 7 nucleotides agree with TRBD2. This CDR3 has 16 residues. The germline V gene encodes CDR1 MGHRA and CDR2 YSYEKL. Losses at the gene ends were 3 bases for V and 1 base for J; bases not matched to a gene: 7. CDR3 amino acids: CASSHESGLGTDTQYF. As DNA, the CDR3 is TGCGCCAGCAGCCACGAGTCCGGACTAGGCACAGATACGCAGTATTTT.

This clone came up once. The rearrangement uses TRBV15 and TRBJ2-1; no definite D call. CDR1 is LNHNV and CDR2 is YYDKDF in the germline V gene (reference sequence). Between the trimmed V and J ends, which lost 5 bases and 9 bases, there was a span of 17 bases. This CDR3 is 14 amino acids long. CDR3 bases: TGTGCCACCAGCCCTACCCCCGAAAGTGGTGAGCAGTTCTTC. Translating it yields CATSPTPESGEQFF.

The chain employs TRBV6-1 and TRBJ2-7; 11 nucleotides agree with TRBD1. From germline, CDR1 is MNHNS and CDR2 SASEGT. The CDR3 sequence is 15 residues long. V shed 1 base, J shed 5 bases, and the junction held 4 bases outside the gene matches. CDR3: CASSEGGTGGNEQYF. As DNA, the CDR3 is TGTGCCAGCAGTGAAGGTGGGACAGGGGGAAACGAGCAGTACTTC.

This chain uses TRBV15 with TRBJ1-5; tentative D call: TRBD1 (6 bases). This CDR3 spans 14 amino acids. CDR1 and CDR2 from the germline V gene are LNHNV and YYDKDF (reference sequence). Trimming left V 5 bases short and J 7 bases short, with 15 bases between. The CDR3 DNA reads TGTGCCACCAGCTCTCAAACAGGGATACAGCCCCAGCATTTT. Its protein product is CATSSQTGIQPQHF.

The chain recombines TRBV7-2 with TRBJ2-7; unclear D gene. The V gene lost 3 bases and the J gene lost 3 bases, with 3 bases spanning the gap. This CDR3 is built from 11 residues. Germline lookup yields CDR1 SGHTA and CDR2 FQGNSA. The CDR3 DNA follows: TGTGCCAGCAGCTTCTACTACGAGCAGTACTTC. Translation gives CASSFYYEQYF.

The rearrangement uses TRBV10-1 and TRBJ2-1; TRBD2 matches at 14 bases. This CDR3 spans 15 amino acids. Germline CDR1 reads WNHNN; CDR2 reads SYGVQD (reference sequence). Trimming removed 2 bases from V and 8 bases from J; junction bases left unmatched: 2. The CDR3 DNA sequence: TGCGCCAGCAGTGAGGGACTAGCGGGGGGCGATGAGCAGTTCTTC. Amino acids: CASSEGLAGGDEQFF.

J is TRBJ2-1 and V is TRBV30; 7 bases fit TRBD2. The CDR3 is 12 amino acids. The J segment lost 9 bases and the V segment lost 8 bases, leaving 10 bases of the junction unmatched. Germline V gives CDR1 GTSNPN, CDR2 SVGIG (reference sequence). CDR3 residues: CAGPLTSSEQFF. CDR3 DNA: TGTGCCGGACCACTGACTAGCTCTGAGCAGTTCTTC.

This chain joins TRBV18 and TRBJ1-1; a weak D match, TRBD1 (5 bases). The CDR3 has 15 amino acids. With 2 bases removed from V and 0 bases from J, the gap between germline ends came to 10 bases. Germline CDR1 KGHSH, CDR2 LQKENI. Written as DNA, the CDR3 is TGTGCCAGCTCACCAGGGGGAGGGGTGAACACTGAAGCTTTCTTT. The encoded protein is CASSPGGGVNTEAFF.

This clone has a single count. J is TRBJ1-2 and V is TRBV18; D may be TRBD1 (6 bases). V lost 5 bases and J lost 1, with 17 bases in between. This CDR3 has 16 amino acids. Germline CDR1 KGHSH, CDR2 LQKENI. The chain's CDR3 is CASSTRDTRYNYGYTF. As DNA, the CDR3 is TGTGCCAGCTCAACAAGGGACACTCGATATAACTATGGCTACACCTTC.

This clone was observed a single time. The chain has TRBV5-1 and TRBJ2-7; 7 positions match TRBD2. V was clipped by 4 bases and J by 2 bases; unmatched bases: 3. The CDR3 consists of 13 residues. From germline, CDR1 is SGHRS and CDR2 YFSETQ. This CDR3 is CASSPGGTYEQYF. As DNA, the CDR3 is TGCGCCAGCAGCCCGGGGGGAACCTACGAGCAGTACTTC.

This clone was observed a handful of times. The chain is built from TRBV6-1 and TRBJ1-4; no clear D. V was trimmed by 4 bases and J by 8 bases, leaving 14 bases between them. This CDR3 is built from 14 residues. Germline CDR1 MNHNS, CDR2 SASEGT. The CDR3 DNA follows: TGTGCCAGCAGTGTTAGTGATAGTCGGGAAAAACTGTTTTTT. Amino acids: CASSVSDSREKLFF.

The rearrangement links TRBV2 to TRBJ2-1; 7 positions match TRBD2. J gave up 7 bases and V 1 base, and 7 bases lay outside the gene matches. Germline V lookup: CDR1 SNHLY, CDR2 FYNNEI. The CDR3 has 15 amino acids. The CDR3, as DNA: TGTGCCAGCAGTGAAGATCGGCTAGCGGAAAATGAGCAGTTCTTC. This sequence encodes CASSEDRLAENEQFF.

The chain carries TRBV5-4 and TRBJ2-7; 8 positions agree with TRBD1. The V segment lost 2 bases and the J segment 0 bases; nucleotides outside the gene matches: 7. The CDR3 sequence is 16 residues long. Germline CDR1 reads SGHNT; CDR2 reads YYREEE (reference sequence). The CDR3 here is CASSLVSGGLSYEQYF. CDR3 nucleotides: TGTGCCAGCAGCTTAGTGTCAGGGGGCCTCTCCTACGAGCAGTACTTC.

The genes are TRBV30 and TRBJ2-5, with D possibly matching TRBD2 (6 bases). The CDR3 extends over 15 amino acids. The germline V gene has CDR1 GTSNPN and CDR2 SVGIG (reference sequence). The V end lost 3 bases, the J end lost 3 bases, and 17 bases lay between the germline ends. CDR3 coding DNA: TGTGCCTGGAGCCGATGGGGTGGGACTGAAGAGACCCAGTACTTC. Translating it yields CAWSRWGGTEETQYF.

J is TRBJ2-7 and V is TRBV2; 9 bases map to TRBD2. CDR1 is SNHLY and CDR2 is FYNNEI in the germline V gene. V shed 7 bases and J 0 bases; nucleotides not matched to a gene: 13. This CDR3 comprises 17 residues. The CDR3 sequence is CASNKGGLAQSSYEQYF. The CDR3 nucleotides are TGTGCCAGCAACAAAGGGGGACTAGCCCAGAGCTCCTACGAGCAGTACTTC.

The chain has TRBV4-1 and TRBJ2-5; D unresolved. The CDR3 loop spans 16 amino acids. The V end was cut by 1 base, the J end by 3 bases, with 15 bases between. The V gene's germline CDR1 is MGHRA and CDR2 YSYEKL. The DNA for the CDR3 is TGCGCCAGCAGCCAAGTGTTTGTGACTCTCAAAGAGACCCAGTACTTC. This encodes CASSQVFVTLKETQYF.